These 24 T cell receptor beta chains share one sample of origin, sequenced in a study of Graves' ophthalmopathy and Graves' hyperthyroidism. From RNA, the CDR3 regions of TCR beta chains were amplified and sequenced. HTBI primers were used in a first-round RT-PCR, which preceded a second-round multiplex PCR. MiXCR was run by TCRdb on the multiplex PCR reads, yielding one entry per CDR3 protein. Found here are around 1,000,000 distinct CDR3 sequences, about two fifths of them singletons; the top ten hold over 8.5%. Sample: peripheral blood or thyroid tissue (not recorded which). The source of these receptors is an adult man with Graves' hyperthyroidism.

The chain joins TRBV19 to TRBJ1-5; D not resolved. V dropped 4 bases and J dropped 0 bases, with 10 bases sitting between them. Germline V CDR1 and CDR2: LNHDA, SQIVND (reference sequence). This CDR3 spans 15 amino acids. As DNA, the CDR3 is TGTGCCAGTAGTAACAGAGGATATAGCAATCAGCCCCAGCATTTT. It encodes CASSNRGYSNQPQHF.

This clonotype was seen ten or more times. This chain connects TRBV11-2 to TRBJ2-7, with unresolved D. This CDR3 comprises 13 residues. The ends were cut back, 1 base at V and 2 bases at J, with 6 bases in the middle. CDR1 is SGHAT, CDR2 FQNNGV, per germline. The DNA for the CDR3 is TGTGCCAGCAGCTTAGGCTGGGCCTACGAGCAGTACTTC. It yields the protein CASSLGWAYEQYF.

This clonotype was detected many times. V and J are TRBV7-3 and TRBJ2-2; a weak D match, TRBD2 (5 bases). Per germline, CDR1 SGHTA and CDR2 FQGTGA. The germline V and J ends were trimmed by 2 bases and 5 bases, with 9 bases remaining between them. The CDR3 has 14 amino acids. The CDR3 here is CASSLGGLTGELFF. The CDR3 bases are TGTGCCAGCAGCTTAGGCGGGCTAACCGGGGAGCTGTTTTTT.

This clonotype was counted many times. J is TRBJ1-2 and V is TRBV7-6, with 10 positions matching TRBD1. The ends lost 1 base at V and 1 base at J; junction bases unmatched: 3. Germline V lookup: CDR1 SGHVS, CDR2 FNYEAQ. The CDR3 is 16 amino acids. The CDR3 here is CASSLGGTGVNYGYTF. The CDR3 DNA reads TGTGCCAGCAGCTTAGGAGGGACAGGGGTTAACTATGGCTACACCTTC.

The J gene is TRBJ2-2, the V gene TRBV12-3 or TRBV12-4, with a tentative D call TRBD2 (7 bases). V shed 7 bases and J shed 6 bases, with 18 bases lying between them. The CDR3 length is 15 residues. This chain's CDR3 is CASTISGKGAGELFF. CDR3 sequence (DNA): TGTGCCAGCACCATAAGCGGGAAGGGGGCCGGGGAGCTGTTTTTT.

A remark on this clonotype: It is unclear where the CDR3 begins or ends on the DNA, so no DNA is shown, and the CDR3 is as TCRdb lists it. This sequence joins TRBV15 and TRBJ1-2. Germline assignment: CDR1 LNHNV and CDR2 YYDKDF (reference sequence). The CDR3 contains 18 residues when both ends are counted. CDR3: CATSIYLCSVAGNGGYTF.

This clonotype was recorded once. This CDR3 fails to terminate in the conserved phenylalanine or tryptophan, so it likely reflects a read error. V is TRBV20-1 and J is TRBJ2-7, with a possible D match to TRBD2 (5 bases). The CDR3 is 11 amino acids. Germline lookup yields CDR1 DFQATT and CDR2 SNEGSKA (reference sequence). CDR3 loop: CSVDRGYEQYL. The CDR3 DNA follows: TGCAGCGTTGATCGGGGTTACGAGCAGTACCTC.

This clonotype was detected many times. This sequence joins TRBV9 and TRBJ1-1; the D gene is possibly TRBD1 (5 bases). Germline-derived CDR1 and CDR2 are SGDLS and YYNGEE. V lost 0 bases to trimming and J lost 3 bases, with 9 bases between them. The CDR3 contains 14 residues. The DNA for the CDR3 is TGTGCCAGCAGCGTAGTCCAGGGATACACTGAAGCTTTCTTT. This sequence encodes CASSVVQGYTEAFF.

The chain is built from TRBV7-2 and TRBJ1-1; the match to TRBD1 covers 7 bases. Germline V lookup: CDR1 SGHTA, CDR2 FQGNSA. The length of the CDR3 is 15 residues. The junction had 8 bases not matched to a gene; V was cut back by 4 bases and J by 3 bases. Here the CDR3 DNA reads TGTGCCAGCAGCTCAATGGGACAGACCTACACTGAAGCTTTCTTT. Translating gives CASSSMGQTYTEAFF.

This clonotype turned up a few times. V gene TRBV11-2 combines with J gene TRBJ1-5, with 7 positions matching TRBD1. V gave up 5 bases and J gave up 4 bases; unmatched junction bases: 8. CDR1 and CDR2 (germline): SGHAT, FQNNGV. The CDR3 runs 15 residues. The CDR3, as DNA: TGTGCCAGCAGCCCGGACAGGTATGGGAATCAGCCCCAGCATTTT. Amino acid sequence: CASSPDRYGNQPQHF. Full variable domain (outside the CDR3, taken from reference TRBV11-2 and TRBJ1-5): EAGVAQSPRYKIIEKRQSVAFWCNPISGHATLYWYQQILGQGPKLLIQFQNNGVVDDSQLPKDRFSAERLKGVDSTLKIQPAKLEDSAVYLCASSPDRYGNQPQHFGDGTRLSIL.

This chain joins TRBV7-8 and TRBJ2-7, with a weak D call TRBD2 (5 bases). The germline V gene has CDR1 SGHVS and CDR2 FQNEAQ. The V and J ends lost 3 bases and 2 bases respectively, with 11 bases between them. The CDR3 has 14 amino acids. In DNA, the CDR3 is TGTGCCAGCAGCTTTGGGAGACGAACCTACGAGCAGTACTTC. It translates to CASSFGRRTYEQYF.

The CDR3 bases are TGTGCCAGCAGCTACCGGACAGGGTGGGACTACGAGCAGTACTTC. Protein product: CASSYRTGWDYEQYF. The gene calls are TRBV7-2 and TRBJ2-7, with TRBD1 identical over 8 bases. The CDR3 is 15 residues long. V lost 4 bases and J lost 3; bases outside the gene matches: 8. Germline V gene sequence: CDR1 SGHTA, CDR2 FQGNSA. Supplemented by reference TRBV7-2 and TRBJ2-7, the full variable domain reads GAGVSQSPSNKVTEKGKDVELRCDPISGHTALYWYRQSLGQGLEFLIYFQGNSAPDKSGLPSDRFSAERTGGSVSTLTIQRTQQEDSAVYLCASSYRTGWDYEQYFGPGTRLTVT.

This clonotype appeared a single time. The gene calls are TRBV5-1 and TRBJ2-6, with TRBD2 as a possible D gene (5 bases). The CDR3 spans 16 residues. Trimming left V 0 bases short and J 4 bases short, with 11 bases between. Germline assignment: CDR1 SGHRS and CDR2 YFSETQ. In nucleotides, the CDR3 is TGCGCCAGCAGCTTGGAGCGGATCCCGGGGGCCAACGTCCTGACTTTC. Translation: CASSLERIPGANVLTF.

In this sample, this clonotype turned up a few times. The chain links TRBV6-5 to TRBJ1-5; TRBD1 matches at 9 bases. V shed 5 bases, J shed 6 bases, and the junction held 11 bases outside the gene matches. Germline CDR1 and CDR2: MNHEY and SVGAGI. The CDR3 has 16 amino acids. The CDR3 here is CASSPGQGSNGQPQHF. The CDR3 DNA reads TGTGCCAGCAGTCCGGGACAGGGTAGTAACGGTCAGCCCCAGCATTTT.

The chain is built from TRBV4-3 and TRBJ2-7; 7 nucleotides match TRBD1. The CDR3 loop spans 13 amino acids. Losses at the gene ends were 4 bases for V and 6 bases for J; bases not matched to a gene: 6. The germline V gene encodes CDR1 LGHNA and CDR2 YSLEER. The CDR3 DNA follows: TGCGCCAGCAGCCGTCAAGACAGGGCCGAGCAGTACTTC. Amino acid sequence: CASSRQDRAEQYF.

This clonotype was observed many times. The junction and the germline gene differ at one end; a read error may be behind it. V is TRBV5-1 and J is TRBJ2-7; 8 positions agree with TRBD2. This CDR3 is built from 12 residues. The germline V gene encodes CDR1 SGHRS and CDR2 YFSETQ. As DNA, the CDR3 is TGTGCCAGCAGCTCCCGGGGGGGCGAGCAGTACTTC. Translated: CASSSRGGEQYF.

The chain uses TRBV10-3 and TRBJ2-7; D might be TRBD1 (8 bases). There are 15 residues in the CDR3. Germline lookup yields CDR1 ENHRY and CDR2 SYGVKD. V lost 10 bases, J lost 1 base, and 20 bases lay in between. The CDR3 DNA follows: TGTGCCAGCAGGGGAGCGGGACAGGAGTCCTACGAGCAGTACTTC. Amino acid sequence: CASRGAGQESYEQYF.

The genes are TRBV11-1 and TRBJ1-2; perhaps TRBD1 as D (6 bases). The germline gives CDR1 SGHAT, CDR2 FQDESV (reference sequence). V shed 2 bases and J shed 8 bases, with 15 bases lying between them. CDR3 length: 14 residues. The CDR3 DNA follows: TGTGCCAGCAGCTTATCCCGCACAGGGCGCGGCTACACCTTC. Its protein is CASSLSRTGRGYTF.

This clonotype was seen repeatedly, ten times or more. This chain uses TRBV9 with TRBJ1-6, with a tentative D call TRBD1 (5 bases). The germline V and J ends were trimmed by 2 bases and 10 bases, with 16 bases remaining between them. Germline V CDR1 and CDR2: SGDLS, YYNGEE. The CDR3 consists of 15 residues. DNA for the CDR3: TGTGCCAGCAGCGTTAGTGGGCAGGGACGATCACCCCTCCACTTT. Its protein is CASSVSGQGRSPLHF.

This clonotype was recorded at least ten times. In nucleotides, the CDR3 is TGTGCCAGCAGCCCAACGACAGGGGGGACTGAAGCTTTCTTT. Encoded protein: CASSPTTGGTEAFF. The gene calls are TRBV7-8 and TRBJ1-1; 9 bases fit TRBD1. Germline lookup yields CDR1 SGHVS and CDR2 FQNEAQ. J lost 5 bases, V lost 5 bases, and 6 bases had no gene match. The CDR3 has 14 residues.

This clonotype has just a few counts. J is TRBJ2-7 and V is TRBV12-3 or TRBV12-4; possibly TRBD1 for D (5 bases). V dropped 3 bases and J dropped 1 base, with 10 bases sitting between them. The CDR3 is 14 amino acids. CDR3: CASSFRAGSYEQYF. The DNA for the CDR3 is TGTGCCAGCAGTTTCAGGGCTGGGTCCTACGAGCAGTACTTC.

Written as DNA, the CDR3 is TGCGCCAGCAAAGACAGCAACCAAGAGACCCAGTACTTC. It is translated as CASKDSNQETQYF. The chain combines TRBV5-1 with TRBJ2-5; tentatively, D is TRBD1 (5 bases). Trimming removed 6 bases at V and 0 bases at J, with 9 bases between. CDR1 SGHRS and CDR2 YFSETQ come from the germline V gene. The CDR3 is 13 amino acids.

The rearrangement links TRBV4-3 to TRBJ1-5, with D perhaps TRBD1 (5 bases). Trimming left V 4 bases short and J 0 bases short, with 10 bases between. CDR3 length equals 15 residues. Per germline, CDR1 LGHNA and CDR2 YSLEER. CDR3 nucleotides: TGCGCCAGCAGCCCTGACAGTTATAGCAATCAGCCCCAGCATTTT. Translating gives CASSPDSYSNQPQHF.

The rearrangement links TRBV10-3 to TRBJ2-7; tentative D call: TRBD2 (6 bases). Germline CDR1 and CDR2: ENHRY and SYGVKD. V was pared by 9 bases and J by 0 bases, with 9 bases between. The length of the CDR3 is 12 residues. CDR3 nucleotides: TGTGCCATAGGGGACTTCTCCTACGAGCAGTACTTC. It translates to CAIGDFSYEQYF.